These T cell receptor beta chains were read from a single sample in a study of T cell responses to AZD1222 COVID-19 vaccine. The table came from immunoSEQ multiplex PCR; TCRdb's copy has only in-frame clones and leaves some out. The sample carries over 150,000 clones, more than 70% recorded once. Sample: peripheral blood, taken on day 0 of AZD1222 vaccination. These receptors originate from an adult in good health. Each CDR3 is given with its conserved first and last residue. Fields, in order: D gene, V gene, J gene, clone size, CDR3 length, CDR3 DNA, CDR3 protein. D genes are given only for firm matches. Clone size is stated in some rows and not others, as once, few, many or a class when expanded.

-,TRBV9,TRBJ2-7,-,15,TGTGCCAGCAGCGTAGAGCCAGCTCCTACCTACGAGCAGTACTTC,CASSVEPAPTYEQYF
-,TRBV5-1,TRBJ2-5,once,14,TGCGCCAGCAGCTTGGTGGGGGGAGGAGAGACCCAGTACTTC,CASSLVGGGETQYF
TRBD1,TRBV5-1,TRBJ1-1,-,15,TGCGCCAGCAGCTTTTGGACAGGCCAGAACACTGAAGCTTTCTTT,CASSFWTGQNTEAFF
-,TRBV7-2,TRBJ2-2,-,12,TGTGCCGCGGGGAGCGGAGTCGGGGAGCTGTTTTTT,CAAGSGVGELFF
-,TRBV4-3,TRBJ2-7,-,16,TGCGCCAGCAGCCAAGGAAAAGGTACTCAAGCCTACGAGCAGTACTTC,CASSQGKGTQAYEQYF
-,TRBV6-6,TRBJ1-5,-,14,TGTGCCAGCAGTTACCAGGGGCGCAGCCAGCCCCAGCATTTT,CASSYQGRSQPQHF
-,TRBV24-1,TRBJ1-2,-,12,TGTGCCACCAGTGATGGGGACCCTGGCTACACCTTC,CATSDGDPGYTF
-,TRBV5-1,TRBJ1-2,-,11,TGCGCCAGCAGCCCCGGGTTCGGCTACACCTTC,CASSPGFGYTF
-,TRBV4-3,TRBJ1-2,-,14,TGCGCCAGCAGCCAAGATCAGGACAGCTATGGCTACACCTTC,CASSQDQDSYGYTF
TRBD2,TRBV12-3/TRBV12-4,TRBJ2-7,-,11,TGTGCCAGCGGCGCGGGGGGCGAGCAGTACTTC,CASGAGGEQYF
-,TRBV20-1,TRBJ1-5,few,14,TGCAGTGCTAGTCCCGGCCCCGGCGATCAGCCCCAGCATTTT,CSASPGPGDQPQHF
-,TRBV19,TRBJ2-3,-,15,TGTGCCAGTAGTAATCCGGGGCCAAACACAGATACGCAGTATTTT,CASSNPGPNTDTQYF
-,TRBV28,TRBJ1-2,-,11,TGTGCCAGCTTGGTCAACGATGGCTACACCTTC,CASLVNDGYTF
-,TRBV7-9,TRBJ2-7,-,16,TGTGCCAGCAGCTTACGGACATCAACGGCTCCCTACGAGCAGTACTTC,CASSLRTSTAPYEQYF
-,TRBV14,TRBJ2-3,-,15,TGTGCCAGCAGCCCCAGGCCAAGGGGAACAGATACGCAGTATTTT,CASSPRPRGTDTQYF
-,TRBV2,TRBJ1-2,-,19,TGTGCCAGCAGTGAAGCGCTTGCAGGGTCCCCCCGCGCAGATTATGGCTACACCTTC,CASSEALAGSPRADYGYTF
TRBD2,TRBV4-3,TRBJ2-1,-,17,TGCGCCAGCAGCCGAGACCCCCAGCGGGGGGGTGGTAATGAGCAGTTCTTC,CASSRDPQRGGGNEQFF
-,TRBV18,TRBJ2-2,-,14,TGTGCCAGCTCACGAGACAAGGACACCGGGGAGCTGTTTTTT,CASSRDKDTGELFF
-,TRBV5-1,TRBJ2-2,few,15,TGCGCCAGCAGAGCGGAAAACCTGAACACCGGGGAGCTGTTTTTT,CASRAENLNTGELFF
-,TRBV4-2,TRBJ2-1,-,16,TGTGCCAGCAGCGACCTGACAGGCCTCACGTACAATGAGCAGTTCTTC,CASSDLTGLTYNEQFF
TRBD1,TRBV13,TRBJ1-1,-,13,TGTGCCAGCAGCTCGACAGGGGGAACTGAAGCTTTCTTT,CASSSTGGTEAFF
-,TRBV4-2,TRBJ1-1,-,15,TGTGCCAGCAGCCGTAGGACAGAAATGGACACTGAAGCTTTCTTT,CASSRRTEMDTEAFF